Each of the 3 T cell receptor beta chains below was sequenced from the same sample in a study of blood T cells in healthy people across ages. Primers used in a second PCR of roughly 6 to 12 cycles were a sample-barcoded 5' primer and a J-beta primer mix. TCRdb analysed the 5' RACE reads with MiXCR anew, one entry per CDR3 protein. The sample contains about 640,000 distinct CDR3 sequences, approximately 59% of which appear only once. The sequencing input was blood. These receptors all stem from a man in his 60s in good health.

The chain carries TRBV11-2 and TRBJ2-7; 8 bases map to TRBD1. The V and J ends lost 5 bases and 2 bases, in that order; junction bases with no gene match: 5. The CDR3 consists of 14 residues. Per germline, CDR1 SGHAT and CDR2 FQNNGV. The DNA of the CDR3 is TGTGCCAGCAGCCCCATGGACAGGGCCTACGAGCAGTACTTC. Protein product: CASSPMDRAYEQYF. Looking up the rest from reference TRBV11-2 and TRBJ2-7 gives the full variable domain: EAGVAQSPRYKIIEKRQSVAFWCNPISGHATLYWYQQILGQGPKLLIQFQNNGVVDDSQLPKDRFSAERLKGVDSTLKIQPAKLEDSAVYLCASSPMDRAYEQYFGPGTRLTVT.

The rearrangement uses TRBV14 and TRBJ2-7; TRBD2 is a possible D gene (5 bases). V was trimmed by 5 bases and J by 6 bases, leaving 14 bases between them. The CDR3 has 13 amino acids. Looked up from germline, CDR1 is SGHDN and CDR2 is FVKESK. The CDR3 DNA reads TGTGCCAGCAGCGCCCAGGTCGGAGGCGAGCAGTACTTC. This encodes CASSAQVGGEQYF. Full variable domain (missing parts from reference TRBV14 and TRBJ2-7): EAGVTQFPSHSVIEKGQTVTLRCDPISGHDNLYWYRRVMGKEIKFLLHFVKESKQDESGMPNNRFLAERTGGTYSTLKVQPAELEDSGVYFCASSAQVGGEQYFGPGTRLTVT.

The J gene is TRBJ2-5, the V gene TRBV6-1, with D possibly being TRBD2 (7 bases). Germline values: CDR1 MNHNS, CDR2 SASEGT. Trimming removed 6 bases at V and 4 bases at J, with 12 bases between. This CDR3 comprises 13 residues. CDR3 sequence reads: CASRAGQGETQYF. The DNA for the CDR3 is TGTGCCAGCAGAGCGGGACAAGGAGAGACCCAGTACTTC.